The following is a T cell receptor (beta chain) sequence with its context. Its antigen is not identified. Germline CDR1 reads SGHVS; CDR2 reads FQNEAQ. V shed 6 bases and J 4 bases; nucleotides not matched to a gene: 10. The CDR3 spans 16 residues. The time point here: newly diagnosed GD, antithyroid drugs for less than 3 months. PBMCs were the source of the RNA used for TCR sequencing. This sample was included in a study of regulatory T cells in long-lasting Graves disease. Building of the TCR beta libraries involved iRepertoire HTBI primers and Arm-PCR of CDR3 regions. TCRdb reanalysed the multiplex PCR reads using MiXCR and keeps one entry per CDR3 protein. Among almost 450,000 distinct CDR3 sequences listed, around 17% were seen once. Study conclusions and caveats: Patients with persistent disease showed a bias toward TRBV28, TRBJ1-2 and TRBJ2-5.

The same data also went into a second study, on T cells in Graves' hyperthyroidism and ophthalmopathy. That paper states: Initially, a first-round RT-PCR of the TCR CDR3 employed the HTBI primer set.

The chain joins TRBV7-8 to TRBJ2-3; TRBD2 matches 10 bases. The sequence was collected from a woman in her 30s with Graves disease. This specimen was peripheral blood mononuclear cells (PBMCs), taken at new diagnosis, from a patient treated with antithyroid drugs. The CDR3 reads CASRSRAGGPSDTQYF. CDR3 nucleotides: TGTGCCAGCAGGTCCCGAGCGGGAGGGCCATCAGATACGCAGTATTTT.